This TCR beta chain was recorded in a study of read filtering for tumor transcriptome and immune sequencing. Study at large: TCR-mapped reads were about 3.5 to 10.27 million with IR-seq versus about 75 to 1,400 with RNA-seq.

Molecular barcoded adaptors covering alpha/delta and beta/gamma chains were used on about 390 ng RNA. TCRdb reprocessed the reads with MiXCR, giving one entry per CDR3 protein. The repertoire includes about 48,000 distinct CDR3 sequences, roughly 19% of them detected once, and about 16% sits in the top ten. CDR3 length: 13 amino acids. From germline, CDR1 is MNHNY and CDR2 SVGAGI (reference sequence). Trimming cost V 0 bases and J 6 bases, with 9 bases left between them. In its sample, this clonotype was seen many times. Antigen unknown. Study-wide findings and caveats: This fraction held mixed bone marrow immune cells after CD138-negative sorting.

The TCR sequence derives from a donor aged 40 or over with multiple myeloma. This chain uses TRBV6-6 with TRBJ2-7; D tentatively reads TRBD1 or TRBD2 (6 bases each). The source material was a population of CD138-negative cells sorted from bone marrow. The CDR3 here is CASSYSGGPEQYF. CDR3 coding DNA: TGTGCCAGCAGTTACTCAGGGGGGCCCGAGCAGTACTTC.